This TCR beta chain derives from a study of blood T cell repertoires in COVID-19. Turning to the study itself: PBMCs, B-cell-depleted T cells, or T cells were the source of the cDNA or gDNA that made up the material.

The table lists this clone with a few counts. Authors' processing steps: The authors estimated nucleated cell counts from reference gene primer amplification. The data were produced by immunoSEQ multiplex PCR, yet TCRdb's version contains in-frame clones alone and is incomplete. V and J calls and clone size are given by that table; D and trimming were obtained from the DNA. This sample yields more than 65,000 clones, of which around 82% are seen a single time; 5.3% belongs to the top ten. Germline V lookup: CDR1 MNHEY, CDR2 SMNVEV (reference sequence). The CDR3 runs to 13 residues. V lost 4 bases and J lost 10; bases outside the gene matches: 7.

Sequenced material: peripheral blood. The V call is TRBV27, the J call TRBJ1-1, with TRBD1 matching 9 bases. The TCR comes from a man aged 45 to 65 with active COVID-19. CDR3 amino acids: CASSSPDRGRAFF. The CDR3 DNA is TGTGCCAGCAGTTCCCCGGACAGGGGCCGAGCTTTCTTT.